This T cell receptor beta chain appears in the sequencing data of a study of blood T cell repertoires in COVID-19. Germline CDR1 is LNHDA and CDR2 is SQIVND (reference sequence). V shed 7 bases and J shed 0 bases, with 16 bases lying between them. The CDR3 contains 16 residues. TCRdb's table, derived via immunoSEQ multiplex PCR, lists solely in-frame clones and lacks some. The sample consists of 250,000 to 350,000 clones, about 91% of them appearing once. Sequenced material: peripheral blood. This TCR derives from a woman in her fifties or sixties with acute or convalescent COVID-19. This rearrangement joins TRBV19 to TRBJ2-1, with D possibly matching TRBD1 (6 bases). Here the CDR3 reads CASTSIGGDSYNEQFF. The CDR3 DNA sequence: TGTGCCAGTACGTCAATAGGGGGAGACTCCTACAATGAGCAGTTCTTC.